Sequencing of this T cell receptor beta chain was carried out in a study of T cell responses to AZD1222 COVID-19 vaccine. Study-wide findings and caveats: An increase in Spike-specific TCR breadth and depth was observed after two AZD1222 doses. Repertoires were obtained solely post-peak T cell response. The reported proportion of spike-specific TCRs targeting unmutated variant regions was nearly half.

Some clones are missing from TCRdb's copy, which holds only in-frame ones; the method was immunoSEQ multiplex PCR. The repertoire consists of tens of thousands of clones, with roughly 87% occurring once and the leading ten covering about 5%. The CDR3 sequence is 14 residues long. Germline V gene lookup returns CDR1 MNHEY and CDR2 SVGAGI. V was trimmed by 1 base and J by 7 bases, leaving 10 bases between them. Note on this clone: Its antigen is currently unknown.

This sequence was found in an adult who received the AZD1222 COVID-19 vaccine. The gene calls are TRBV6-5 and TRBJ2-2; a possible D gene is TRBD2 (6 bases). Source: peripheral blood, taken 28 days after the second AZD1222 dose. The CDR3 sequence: CASSYFDGGGELFF. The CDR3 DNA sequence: TGTGCCAGCAGTTACTTTGACGGGGGCGGGGAGCTGTTTTTT.